This is a list of T cell receptor beta chains from one sample in a study of T cell responses to AZD1222 COVID-19 vaccine. The data were produced by immunoSEQ multiplex PCR, yet TCRdb's version contains in-frame clones alone and is incomplete. The table records more than 110,000 clones, about nine tenths of them present only once. The material sequenced was peripheral blood, taken on day 0 of AZD1222 vaccination. These receptors were collected from an adult in good health. Both conserved end residues are part of each CDR3. A D gene is named only where the DNA matches it firmly. A row's size may be missing; if present it is once, few, many or a size class.

NA	NA	TRBV7-2	TRBJ1-6	CASSPRGEGTNSPLHF	TGTGCCAGCAGCCCCCGGGGGGAGGGGACGAATTCACCCCTCCACTTT
NA	NA	TRBV11-3	TRBJ2-3	CASSHTGGGTDTQYF	TGTGCCAGCAGCCATACAGGGGGGGGCACAGATACGCAGTATTTT
NA	NA	TRBV18	TRBJ2-1	CASSQTGTPTMNEQFF	TGTGCCAGCTCACAGACCGGGACTCCCACGATGAATGAGCAGTTCTTC
NA	NA	TRBV5-4	TRBJ1-1	CASSFQGEAFF	TGTGCCAGCAGCTTCCAGGGTGAAGCTTTCTTT
NA	NA	TRBV20-1	TRBJ2-7	CSARDGAEQYF	TGCAGTGCTAGAGATGGGGCAGAGCAGTACTTC
once	TRBD1	TRBV15	TRBJ1-6	CATKRTGLYNSPLHF	TGTGCCACTAAACGGACAGGCTTGTATAATTCACCCCTCCACTTT
NA	NA	TRBV4-2	TRBJ2-5	CASSQEETQGETQYF	TGTGCCAGCAGCCAAGAGGAAACCCAGGGGGAGACCCAGTACTTC
NA	TRBD1	TRBV2	TRBJ1-4	CASSGQGATTNEKLFF	TGTGCCAGCAGTGGACAGGGCGCCACAACTAATGAAAAACTGTTTTTT
NA	NA	TRBV6-1	TRBJ1-2	CASSEVAGVSYGYTF	TGTGCCAGCAGTGAAGTGGCAGGGGTGTCCTATGGCTACACCTTC
NA	NA	TRBV19	TRBJ2-3	CASSIQGGLDTQYF	TGTGCCAGTAGTATACAGGGTGGATTAGATACGCAGTATTTT
NA	TRBD2	TRBV24-1	TRBJ2-7	CATSDPTSGSRYEQYF	TGTGCCACCAGTGACCCCACTAGCGGGAGTAGGTACGAGCAGTACTTC
NA	NA	TRBV14	TRBJ2-1	CASSPLQGLSYNEQFF	TGTGCCAGCAGCCCCTTGCAGGGACTCTCCTACAATGAGCAGTTCTTC
NA	NA	TRBV6-2/TRBV6-3	TRBJ1-2	CASSHIGTSERAHGYTF	TGTGCCAGCAGCCACATCGGGACAAGTGAACGGGCCCATGGCTACACCTTC
NA	TRBD1	TRBV7-9	TRBJ2-7	CASSLSGTAPYEQYF	TGTGCCAGCAGCTTATCCGGGACAGCACCCTACGAGCAGTACTTC
NA	TRBD2	TRBV28	TRBJ2-7	CASSGTSGGVYEQQYF	TGTGCCAGCAGTGGGACTAGCGGGGGAGTCTACGAGCAGCAGTACTTC
few	NA	TRBV5-1	TRBJ1-5	CASSLGAWGPGSNQPQHF	TGCGCCAGCAGCTTGGGCGCCTGGGGCCCCGGTAGCAATCAGCCCCAGCATTTT
NA	TRBD1	TRBV27	TRBJ1-6	CASSQRYRDRDNSPLHF	TGTGCCAGCAGTCAGAGGTACCGGGACAGGGATAATTCACCCCTCCACTTT
NA	TRBD2	TRBV19	TRBJ2-3	CASSIDPSSGATDTQYF	TGTGCCAGTAGTATAGATCCCTCTAGCGGGGCTACAGATACGCAGTATTTT
NA	TRBD1	TRBV19	TRBJ2-1	CASSRATGESSYNEQFF	TGTGCCAGTAGTAGAGCTACAGGGGAAAGCTCCTACAATGAGCAGTTCTTC
NA	NA	TRBV28	TRBJ2-7	CASRTGGYEQYF	TGTGCCAGCAGGACCGGGGGTTACGAGCAGTACTTC
NA	NA	TRBV5-1	TRBJ1-2	CASSLATGWGYGYTF	TGCGCCAGCAGCTTGGCTACAGGATGGGGCTATGGCTACACCTTC
NA	NA	TRBV19	TRBJ1-5	CASSPGIFSRQPQHF	TGTGCCAGTAGTCCTGGGATATTTAGCCGCCAGCCCCAGCATTTT
NA	NA	TRBV7-9	TRBJ2-1	CASRQTIWAGKGNEQFF	TGTGCCAGCAGACAAACAATATGGGCAGGGAAAGGGAATGAGCAGTTCTTC
NA	NA	TRBV13	TRBJ1-2	CASSTKLREFRGYTF	TGTGCCAGCAGCACAAAGTTGCGGGAATTTAGAGGCTACACCTTC
few	NA	TRBV11-2	TRBJ1-6	CASSFDGGVRVRNSPLHF	TGTGCCAGCAGCTTCGACGGGGGGGTCAGGGTCCGCAATTCACCCCTCCACTTT
NA	NA	TRBV6-5	TRBJ1-1	CASSYAQGRQAFF	TGTGCCAGCAGTTACGCACAGGGACGGCAAGCTTTCTTT
NA	NA	TRBV6-6	TRBJ1-5	CASRGSGRNQPQHF	TGTGCCAGCAGGGGGAGTGGTCGCAATCAGCCCCAGCATTTT
NA	NA	TRBV11-2	TRBJ2-5	CASSAGTPWVQYF	TGTGCCAGCAGCGCCGGGACCCCTTGGGTCCAGTACTTC
NA	NA	TRBV27	TRBJ1-6	CASTFRANSPLHF	TGTGCCAGCACCTTCAGGGCTAATTCACCCCTCCACTTT
NA	NA	TRBV20-1	TRBJ1-2	CSASSSQEGYGYTF	TGCAGTGCTAGTTCGTCACAGGAGGGTTATGGCTACACCTTC
NA	NA	TRBV4-2	TRBJ1-4	CASSQERAGLNEKLFF	TGTGCCAGCAGCCAAGAAAGGGCAGGCCTGAATGAAAAACTGTTTTTT
NA	NA	TRBV15	TRBJ2-7	CATSRRGSGTNYEQYF	TGTGCCACCAGCAGGCGGGGGTCCGGGACAAACTACGAGCAGTACTTC
NA	TRBD1	TRBV11-2	TRBJ1-1	CASTLGAGGVTEAFF	TGTGCCAGCACCCTAGGGGCAGGGGGAGTCACTGAAGCTTTCTTT
NA	NA	TRBV10-2	TRBJ1-2	CASSERTSPEIGYTF	TGCGCCAGCAGTGAGAGGACGTCGCCGGAGATAGGCTACACCTTC
NA	NA	TRBV3-1/TRBV3-2	TRBJ1-1	CASRQSGGSTEAFF	TGTGCCAGCAGGCAATCGGGCGGTAGCACTGAAGCTTTCTTT
NA	TRBD1	TRBV29-1	TRBJ1-2	CSVVRGLNYGYTF	TGCAGCGTCGTGAGGGGGCTTAACTATGGCTACACCTTC
NA	TRBD1	TRBV3-1/TRBV3-2	TRBJ2-1	CASRQGQYNEQFF	TGTGCCAGCAGGCAGGGACAGTACAATGAGCAGTTCTTC
NA	NA	TRBV24-1	TRBJ1-5	CATSDLSSDQPQHF	TGTGCCACCAGTGATTTGAGCAGTGATCAGCCCCAGCATTTT
NA	TRBD2	TRBV9	TRBJ2-1	CASSAPGGNEQFF	TGTGCCAGCAGCGCCCCCGGGGGGAATGAGCAGTTCTTC
NA	NA	TRBV29-1	TRBJ2-1	CSVDPRAASDYNEQFF	TGCAGCGTTGATCCTCGGGCAGCCAGCGATTACAATGAGCAGTTCTTC
NA	NA	TRBV5-5	TRBJ2-3	CASSSSAGTDTQYF	TGTGCCAGCAGCTCGAGTGCAGGCACAGATACGCAGTATTTT
NA	TRBD2	TRBV3-1/TRBV3-2	TRBJ2-7	CASSQDLAGDEQYF	TGTGCCAGCAGCCAAGATCTAGCGGGGGATGAGCAGTACTTC
NA	TRBD2	TRBV6-6	TRBJ2-2	CASSRQGPSGRPTRTGELFF	TGTGCCAGCAGTCGCCAGGGGCCTAGCGGGAGGCCTACGAGAACCGGGGAGCTGTTTTTT
NA	NA	TRBV2	TRBJ1-5	CASSQNEGQPQHF	TGTGCCAGCAGCCAAAACGAGGGACAGCCCCAGCATTTT
once	NA	TRBV5-1	TRBJ1-5	CASSVDSLSNQPQHF	TGCGCCAGCAGCGTGGACAGCCTGAGCAATCAGCCCCAGCATTTT
NA	NA	TRBV3-1/TRBV3-2	TRBJ2-2	CASSQVAGSGELFF	TGTGCCAGCAGCCAAGTTGCAGGGTCCGGGGAGCTGTTTTTT
NA	NA	TRBV27	TRBJ2-2	CASSPHGQKSGELFF	TGTGCCAGCAGTCCGCACGGACAGAAGAGCGGGGAGCTGTTTTTT
once	NA	TRBV6-5	TRBJ2-7	CASLSYEQYF	TGTGCCAGCCTCTCCTACGAGCAGTACTTC
NA	TRBD2	TRBV11-1	TRBJ2-3	CASSSGLAGATDTQYF	TGTGCCAGCAGTTCGGGACTAGCGGGAGCTACAGATACGCAGTATTTT
NA	TRBD1	TRBV28	TRBJ2-5	CASSLFQGAETQYF	TGTGCCAGCAGTTTGTTTCAGGGGGCAGAGACCCAGTACTTC
NA	TRBD1	TRBV5-1	TRBJ2-1	CASSKGQISDEQFF	TGCGCCAGCAGTAAGGGACAGATTTCCGATGAGCAGTTCTTC
NA	NA	TRBV4-1	TRBJ2-3	CASSRAYGGNTDTQYF	TGCGCCAGCAGCAGAGCGTATGGGGGGAACACAGATACGCAGTATTTT
NA	NA	TRBV6-5	TRBJ2-7	CASRPGSGTHYEQYF	TGTGCCAGCAGGCCAGGATCCGGGACACACTACGAGCAGTACTTC